The 18 T cell receptor beta chains below were found in one sample sequenced in a study of response to subunit inactivated influenza vaccine. TCRdb independently ran MiXCR on the RT-PCR reads; one entry per CDR3 protein. Of about half a million distinct CDR3 sequences in the sample, 6.5% to 8% are singletons; the top ten hold about an eighth. Sample: PBMCs from blood, taken less than 30 months after vaccination. These receptors were obtained from a man in his fifties or sixties who received an inactivated influenza vaccine.

The chain couples TRBV12-3 or TRBV12-4 to TRBJ2-7; no firm D call. The CDR3 spans 16 residues. V was cut by 4 bases and J by 2 bases, with 18 bases left in between. The CDR3 reads CASSSRASHPTYEQYF. CDR3 nucleotides: TGTGCCAGCAGTTCCCGGGCGTCACATCCAACCTACGAGCAGTACTTC.

This clonotype was counted at least ten times. The CDR3 reads CSVAGLRNTGELFF. The DNA of the CDR3 is TGCAGCGTTGCAGGATTACGGAACACCGGGGAGCTGTTTTTT. The chain has TRBV29-1 and TRBJ2-2, with no clear D. The germline V gene has CDR1 SQVTM and CDR2 ANQGSEA. The ends were cut back, 4 bases at V and 1 base at J, with 10 bases in the middle. The CDR3 runs 14 residues.

V and J are TRBV6-2 or TRBV6-3 and TRBJ2-7, with D hard to call. This CDR3 comprises 13 residues. V was shortened by 4 bases and J by 1 base, with 8 bases between the two germline ends. The germline CDR1 and CDR2 sequences are MNHEY and SVGEGT. The CDR3 region is CASSWQSSYEQYF. The CDR3 DNA reads TGTGCCAGCAGTTGGCAGTCTTCCTACGAGCAGTACTTC.

At least ten counts were recorded for this clonotype. J is TRBJ1-6 and V is TRBV6-6; unclear D gene. The CDR3 totals 12 residues. V was shortened by 5 bases and J by 6 bases, with 5 bases between the two germline ends. CDR1 is MNHNY, CDR2 SVGAGI, per germline (reference sequence). The CDR3 DNA reads as TGTGCCAGCAGTCACATTAATTCACCCCTCCACTTT. Protein: CASSHINSPLHF.

The sample holds a few counts of this clonotype. This chain uses TRBV9 with TRBJ2-3; 9 bases align to TRBD2. V shed 0 bases and J 4 bases; nucleotides not matched to a gene: 6. Germline V gives CDR1 SGDLS, CDR2 YYNGEE. This CDR3 is 16 amino acids long. The CDR3 spells CASSVGNSGSADTQYF. As DNA, the CDR3 is TGTGCCAGCAGCGTAGGTAATAGCGGGAGCGCAGATACGCAGTATTTT.

Details on this clonotype: This may come from a read error, since a much larger clone is one base off. V is TRBV24-1 and J is TRBJ2-7, with 7 bases lining up with TRBD1. This CDR3 comprises 15 residues. Per the germline V gene, CDR1 is KGHDR and CDR2 is SFDVKD. Here the CDR3 DNA reads TGTGCCACCGGTGAGAGGGGGCGGCCCCCCTACGAGCAGTACTTC. Its translation: CATGERGRPPYEQYF.

Only a few counts were recorded for this clonotype. V gene TRBV7-2 combines with J gene TRBJ2-7, with TRBD1 matching 8 bases. J gave up 4 bases and V 0 bases, and 8 bases lay outside the gene matches. The CDR3 contains 16 residues. The V gene's germline CDR1 is SGHTA and CDR2 FQGNSA. For the CDR3, the DNA is TGTGCCAGCAGCTTAGCCGGAAGGACAGGGCCGTACGAGCAGTACTTC. Translated, it gives CASSLAGRTGPYEQYF.

This clonotype has just a few counts. The V call is TRBV11-2, the J call TRBJ2-1; D is ambiguous. The V and J ends lost 0 bases and 9 bases respectively, with 15 bases between them. CDR3 length equals 15 residues. Per germline, CDR1 SGHAT and CDR2 FQNNGV. In DNA form, the CDR3 reads TGTGCCAGCAGCTTAGAGGCAGGAGACCCCATTGAGCAGTTCTTC. Encoded protein: CASSLEAGDPIEQFF.

This clonotype occurred a few times. J is TRBJ1-1 and V is TRBV3-1, with 10 bases lining up with TRBD1. CDR1 and CDR2 (germline): LGHDT, YNNKEL (reference sequence). V lost 5 bases to trimming and J lost 5 bases; unmatched junction nucleotides: 8. The CDR3 loop spans 15 amino acids. CDR3 coding DNA: TGTGCCAGCAGCGCCCAGACAGGGGGCAGGACTGAAGCTTTCTTT. Translating it yields CASSAQTGGRTEAFF.

This clonotype was detected only a few times. This sequence joins TRBV4-3 and TRBJ2-5, with 10 nucleotides matching TRBD1. The CDR3 consists of 17 residues. CDR1 is LGHNA, CDR2 YSLEER, per germline. With V trimmed by 3 bases and J by 5 bases, 12 bases remained unmatched. The CDR3 coding sequence is TGCGCCAGCAGCCAGGGGACAGGGGTGCGGGAGATTGAGACCCAGTACTTC. Translation gives CASSQGTGVREIETQYF.

The V and J genes are TRBV29-1 and TRBJ1-4; 7 bases fit TRBD1. With V trimmed by 0 bases and J by 10 bases, 11 bases remained unmatched. The CDR3 runs 15 residues. Germline V lookup: CDR1 SQVTM, CDR2 ANQGSEA. CDR3 in DNA: TGCAGCGTTGAAGAGGAAGGGACAGTATACGGAAAACTGTTTTTT. This gives the protein CSVEEEGTVYGKLFF.

V usage is TRBV5-4 and J usage is TRBJ1-1, with D perhaps TRBD1 (6 bases). The CDR3 totals 14 residues. Per the germline V gene, CDR1 is SGHNT and CDR2 is YYREEE (reference sequence). V was clipped by 0 bases and J by 5 bases, with 11 bases between them. The CDR3 sequence is CASSLEVRGTEAFF. The CDR3, as DNA: TGTGCCAGCAGCTTGGAGGTCAGGGGAACTGAAGCTTTCTTT.

This clonotype occurred many times. The chain employs TRBV5-1 and TRBJ1-2; a possible D gene is TRBD1 (6 bases). The germline gives CDR1 SGHRS, CDR2 YFSETQ. V was shortened by 4 bases and J by 3 bases, with 16 bases between the two germline ends. The CDR3 length is 15 residues. CDR3 DNA: TGCGCCAGCAGCCGAGGGGGGGGCGAGGACTATGGCTACACCTTC. This codes for CASSRGGGEDYGYTF. Filled out from reference TRBV5-1 and TRBJ1-2, the complete variable domain reads KAGVTQTPRYLIKTRGQQVTLSCSPISGHRSVSWYQQTPGQGLQFLFEYFSETQRNKGNFPGRFSGRQFSNSRSEMNVSTLELGDSALYLCASSRGGGEDYGYTFGSGTRLTVV.

The V gene is TRBV11-2, the J gene TRBJ2-4, with no clear D. This CDR3 has 16 amino acids. Trimming pared 5 bases from V and 7 bases from J, leaving 21 bases between. The V gene's germline CDR1 is SGHAT and CDR2 FQNNGV. DNA for the CDR3: TGTGCCAGCAGCCACGGGCCTTACCCCACGGGTAACATTCAGTACTTC. This gives the protein CASSHGPYPTGNIQYF.

The genes are TRBV19 and TRBJ2-5; 7 positions match TRBD2. The CDR3 has 13 amino acids. Germline lookup yields CDR1 LNHDA and CDR2 SQIVND (reference sequence). J was trimmed by 5 bases and V by 6 bases; bases with no gene match: 6. This CDR3 is CASRPGGLETQYF. The CDR3 nucleotides are TGTGCCAGTAGGCCCGGGGGGTTGGAGACCCAGTACTTC. Full variable domain (rest looked up from reference TRBV19 and TRBJ2-5): DGGITQSPKYLFRKEGQNVTLSCEQNLNHDAMYWYRQDPGQGLRLIYYSQIVNDFQKGDIAEGYSVSREKKESFPLTVTSAQKNPTAFYLCASRPGGLETQYFGPGTRLLVL.

This clonotype was found a few times. The CDR3 loop is CASSRRYSGANVLTF. CDR3 sequence (DNA): TGCGCCAGCAGCCGACGGTACTCTGGGGCCAACGTCCTGACTTTC. This chain links TRBV5-1 with TRBJ2-6; D unclear. Germline CDR1 is SGHRS and CDR2 is YFSETQ. The CDR3 loop spans 15 amino acids. V lost 4 bases and J 0 bases, leaving 8 bases between the germline ends.

This clonotype was found many times. The rearrangement links TRBV12-3 or TRBV12-4 to TRBJ1-1, with a possible D match to TRBD1 (5 bases). This CDR3 is 14 amino acids long. V lost 3 bases, J lost 4 bases, and 12 bases lay in between. In DNA, the CDR3 is TGTGCCAGCAGTTTGCAGGCCGGGGGCACTGAAGCTTTCTTT. Amino acid sequence: CASSLQAGGTEAFF.

This clonotype was counted ten times or more. The chain joins TRBV20-1 to TRBJ2-7; TRBD1 matches 7 bases. The CDR3 loop spans 12 amino acids. With 5 bases clipped from V and 5 bases from J, the junction kept 6 bases outside the gene matches. The germline V gene has CDR1 DFQATT and CDR2 SNEGSKA (reference sequence). The CDR3 protein is CSAGRQGNEQYF. CDR3 sequence (DNA): TGCAGTGCTGGAAGACAGGGTAACGAGCAGTACTTC.